These 8 T cell receptor beta chains were all obtained from the same sample, sequenced in a study of blood T cell repertoires in COVID-19. TCRdb keeps only in-frame clones here, not all; method: immunoSEQ multiplex PCR. The table records more than 200,000 clones, just over 85% of them present only once. The sample taken for sequencing was peripheral blood. The source of these receptors is a man older than 75 with acute or convalescent COVID-19.

The chain combines TRBV19 with TRBJ2-5; 8 nucleotides line up with TRBD1. CDR3 size: 14 residues. The germline gives CDR1 LNHDA, CDR2 SQIVND (reference sequence). With V trimmed by 6 bases and J by 4 bases, 7 bases remained unmatched. DNA for the CDR3: TGTGCCAGTAGATCCGGACAGGGCGGAGAGACCCAGTACTTC. It is translated as CASRSGQGGETQYF.

The chain carries TRBV11-2 and TRBJ2-1, with 8 bases that match TRBD2. This CDR3 is built from 16 residues. Unmatched junction bases numbered 13, after V lost 5 bases and J lost 7 bases. CDR1 and CDR2 from the germline V gene are SGHAT and FQNNGV. CDR3 in amino acids: CASSPSVQRELNEQFF. CDR3 nucleotide sequence: TGTGCCAGCAGCCCAAGCGTCCAGCGGGAGTTGAATGAGCAGTTCTTC.

This clone was found once. The chain couples TRBV19 to TRBJ2-1; 12 nucleotides align to TRBD2. The ends lost 7 bases at V and 7 bases at J; junction bases unmatched: 5. Germline CDR1 reads LNHDA; CDR2 reads SQIVND (reference sequence). The CDR3 is made up of 14 amino acids. In DNA, the CDR3 is TGTGCCAGTATCTCTAGCGGGAGGGCAAATGAGCAGTTCTTC. It yields the protein CASISSGRANEQFF.

V is TRBV6-5 and J is TRBJ2-1; D may be TRBD1 (5 bases). Germline assignment: CDR1 MNHEY and CDR2 SVGAGI. Trimming took off 5 bases at V and 8 bases at J, with 10 bases between the two ends. This CDR3 comprises 12 residues. Here the CDR3 DNA reads TGTGCCAGCAGTACTCAGGGCTATGAGCAGTTCTTC. This gives the protein CASSTQGYEQFF.

The chain carries TRBV20-1 and TRBJ1-5, with D unclear. This CDR3 region has 11 residues. The V gene lost 5 bases and the J gene lost 4 bases, with 6 bases spanning the gap. From germline, CDR1 is DFQATT and CDR2 SNEGSKA (reference sequence). CDR3 protein: CSAGRNQPQHF. The DNA for the CDR3 is TGCAGTGCTGGGAGGAATCAGCCCCAGCATTTT.

This sequence joins TRBV11-2 and TRBJ1-2, with TRBD1 identical over 9 bases. There are 14 residues in the CDR3. The ends lost 4 bases at V and 5 bases at J; junction bases unmatched: 5. Germline V gene lookup returns CDR1 SGHAT and CDR2 FQNNGV. The CDR3 loop is CASSSGQGGYGYTF. In DNA form, the CDR3 reads TGTGCCAGCAGCTCGGGACAGGGAGGGTATGGCTACACCTTC.

This sequence joins TRBV18 and TRBJ1-4; no clear D gene. Looked up from germline, CDR1 is KGHSH and CDR2 is LQKENI. V dropped 0 bases and J dropped 8 bases, with 10 bases sitting between them. The CDR3 runs 14 residues. CDR3 DNA sequence: TGTGCCAGCTCACCACCGACTGGAGCCGAAAAACTGTTTTTT. Translated: CASSPPTGAEKLFF.

The chain joins TRBV24-1 to TRBJ2-3, with 9 nucleotides matching TRBD1. The CDR3 consists of 15 residues. Trimming removed 7 bases from V and 5 bases from J; junction bases left unmatched: 9. Germline loops: CDR1 KGHDR, CDR2 SFDVKD. CDR3 coding DNA: TGTGCCACCAGGGAAACAGGGGGCCCGCGAGATACGCAGTATTTT. Translation: CATRETGGPRDTQYF.